The clone carrying this TCR beta chain was counted ten times or more. Its matching antigen is unknown. TCR beta CDR3 sequences were amplified from RNA transcripts. HTBI primers were used for first-round RT-PCR of the TCR CDR3. TCRdb re-called the multiplex PCR reads through MiXCR, storing one row per CDR3 protein. The sample shows about 400,000 distinct CDR3 sequences, roughly 13% of them seen only once. Germline loops: CDR1 SQVTM, CDR2 ANQGSEA. There are 14 residues in the CDR3. The trim removed 6 bases at V and 3 bases at J, leaving 10 bases unmatched. The source of the sample is a study of T cells in Graves' hyperthyroidism and ophthalmopathy. Study-level background: The authors collected peripheral blood at initial diagnosis, before any treatment.

If no ophthalmopathy progression occurred within 18 months, Graves' hyperthyroidism was stable. Whole-study results and caveats: From stable hyperthyroidism, ophthalmopathy was separated by a 13 V-J model.

The genes are TRBV29-1 and TRBJ1-2, with 7 bases fitting TRBD1. This TCR was recovered from a woman younger than 35 with Graves' hyperthyroidism. What was sequenced was blood. CDR3 sequence (DNA): TGCAGCGTCCTCCCTTCAGACAGGGACTATGGCTACACCTTC. This codes for CSVLPSDRDYGYTF.